This T cell receptor beta chain stems from a study of cytomegalovirus exposure and HLA in healthy donors. Donors were ostensibly healthy at sampling, although undocumented immune exposures were probable. This clone occurred once. CDR1 and CDR2 from the germline V gene are MNHNS and SASEGT. After removal of 4 bases from V and 8 bases from J, the junction contained 1 base not matched to a gene. The CDR3 contains 12 residues. The PCR ran on 60 Vbeta and 13 Jbeta primers. Original analysis: In a later analysis, approximately 73 million unique TCR beta chains included roughly 11 million shared by two or more donors. Measured with immunoSEQ multiplex PCR; TCRdb has only the in-frame clones, and not every one. The D gene and trimming were derived from the DNA, and the V and J assignments and clone size from that table. This table has roughly 97,000 clones, around 82% appearing once.

The clonotype originates from a woman between 35 and 50 years old in good health and CMV-seronegative. This chain connects TRBV6-1 to TRBJ2-1; 8 positions agree with TRBD1. Sequenced input: PBMCs. CDR3 amino acids: CASSAGGYEQFF. Written as DNA, the CDR3 is TGTGCCAGCAGTGCAGGGGGCTATGAGCAGTTCTTC.